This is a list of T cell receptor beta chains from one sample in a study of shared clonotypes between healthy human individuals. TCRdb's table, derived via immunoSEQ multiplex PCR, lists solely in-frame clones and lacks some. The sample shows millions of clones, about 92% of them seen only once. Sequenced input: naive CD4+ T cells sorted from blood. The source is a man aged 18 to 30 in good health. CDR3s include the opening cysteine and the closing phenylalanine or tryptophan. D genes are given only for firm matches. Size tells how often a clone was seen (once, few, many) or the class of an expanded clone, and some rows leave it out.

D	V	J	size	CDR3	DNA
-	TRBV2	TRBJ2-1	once	CASSLRGTQTYNEQFF	TGTGCCAGCAGCCTAAGAGGGACTCAAACATACAATGAGCAGTTCTTC
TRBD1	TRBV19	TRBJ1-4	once	CASSTLSGQGYEKLFF	TGTGCCAGTAGTACCCTCTCGGGACAGGGTTACGAAAAACTGTTTTTT
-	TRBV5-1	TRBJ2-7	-	CASSPRDASEQYF	TGCGCCAGCAGCCCGCGAGATGCGTCCGAGCAGTACTTC
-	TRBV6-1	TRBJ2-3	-	CASTGPMTDTQYF	TGTGCCAGCACCGGACCGATGACAGATACGCAGTATTTT
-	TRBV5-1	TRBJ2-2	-	CASSLAGYDTGELFF	TGCGCCAGCAGCTTAGCAGGGTATGACACCGGGGAGCTGTTTTTT
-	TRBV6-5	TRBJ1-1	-	CASSYAAGGNTEAFF	TGTGCCAGCAGTTACGCGGCAGGAGGGAACACTGAAGCTTTCTTT
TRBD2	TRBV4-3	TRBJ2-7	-	CASSQSSGSPYEQYF	TGCGCCAGCAGCCAGTCTAGCGGGAGCCCCTACGAGCAGTACTTC
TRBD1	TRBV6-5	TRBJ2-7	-	CASSWDRGEQYF	TGTGCCAGCAGTTGGGACAGGGGTGAGCAGTACTTC
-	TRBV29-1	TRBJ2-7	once	CSVEGVSDEQYF	TGCAGCGTTGAAGGGGTCAGTGACGAGCAGTACTTC
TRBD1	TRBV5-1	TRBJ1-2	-	CASSPGTGGSGYTF	TGCGCCAGCAGCCCGGGGACAGGGGGGTCCGGCTACACCTTC
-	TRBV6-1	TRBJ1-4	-	CASSDGQTDNEKLFF	TGTGCCAGCAGTGATGGACAGACGGATAATGAAAAACTGTTTTTT
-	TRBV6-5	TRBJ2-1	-	CASKVRISSYNEQFF	TGTGCCAGCAAGGTCCGGATCAGCTCCTACAATGAGCAGTTCTTC
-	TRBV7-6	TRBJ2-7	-	CASRLGREEYGEQYF	TGTGCCAGCAGACTAGGCAGGGAGGAGTATGGCGAGCAGTACTTC
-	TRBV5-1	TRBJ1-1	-	CASSLGRQNTEAFF	TGCGCCAGCAGCTTAGGTAGACAGAACACTGAAGCTTTCTTT
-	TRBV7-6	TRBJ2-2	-	CASSLDSRTGELFF	TGTGCCAGCAGCTTAGACTCCCGGACCGGGGAGCTGTTTTTT
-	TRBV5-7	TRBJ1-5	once	CATLERDYSNQPQHF	TGTGCCACGCTAGAAAGGGACTATAGCAATCAGCCCCAGCATTTT
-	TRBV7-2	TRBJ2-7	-	CASSLRLWYEQYF	TGTGCCAGCAGCCTTAGGCTTTGGTACGAGCAGTACTTC
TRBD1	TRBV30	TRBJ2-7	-	CAWDGTGTSYEQYF	TGTGCCTGGGATGGGACAGGTACTTCCTACGAGCAGTACTTC
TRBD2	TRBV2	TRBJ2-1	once	CASSEVLAGGYEQFF	TGTGCCAGCAGTGAAGTCCTAGCGGGGGGATATGAGCAGTTCTTC
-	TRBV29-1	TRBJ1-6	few	CSVALVGADSPLHF	TGCAGCGTGGCCTTAGTGGGGGCGGATTCACCCCTCCACTTT
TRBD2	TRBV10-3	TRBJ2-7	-	CAIRLADNYEQYF	TGTGCCATCCGGCTAGCGGACAACTACGAGCAGTACTTC
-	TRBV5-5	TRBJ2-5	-	CASSPGVQETQYF	TGTGCCAGCAGCCCCGGTGTCCAAGAGACCCAGTACTTC
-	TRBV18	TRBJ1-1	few	CASCTDVVNTEAFF	TGTGCCAGCTGCACCGACGTGGTGAACACTGAAGCTTTCTTT
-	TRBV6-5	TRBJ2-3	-	CASNLGVSTDTQYF	TGTGCCAGCAACCTCGGGGTCTCCACAGATACGCAGTATTTT
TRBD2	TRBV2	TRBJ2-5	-	CASNPEVWGGYQETQYF	TGTGCCAGCAACCCTGAGGTGTGGGGGGGGTACCAAGAGACCCAGTACTTC
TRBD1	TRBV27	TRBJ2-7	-	CASSTRDSTFYEQYF	TGTGCCAGCAGTACGAGGGACAGTACCTTCTACGAGCAGTACTTC
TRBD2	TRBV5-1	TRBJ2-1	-	CASSPTGLASNEQFF	TGCGCCAGCAGCCCCACGGGACTAGCCTCCAATGAGCAGTTCTTC
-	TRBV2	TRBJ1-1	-	CAGGSRMNTEAFF	TGTGCCGGGGGTTCGAGAATGAACACTGAAGCTTTCTTT
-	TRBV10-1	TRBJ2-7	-	CASSEWDTKGGQYF	TGCGCCAGCAGTGAGTGGGACACAAAAGGAGGGCAGTACTTC
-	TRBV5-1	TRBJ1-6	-	CASSPRGDNSPLHF	TGCGCCAGCAGCCCCAGGGGAGATAATTCACCCCTCCACTTT
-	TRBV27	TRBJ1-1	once	CASSSTRGGMNTEAFF	TGTGCCAGCAGTTCAACCCGTGGGGGTATGAACACTGAAGCTTTCTTT
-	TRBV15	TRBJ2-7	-	CATSTSGVPGVQYF	TGTGCCACCAGCACATCAGGGGTTCCGGGCGTGCAGTACTTC